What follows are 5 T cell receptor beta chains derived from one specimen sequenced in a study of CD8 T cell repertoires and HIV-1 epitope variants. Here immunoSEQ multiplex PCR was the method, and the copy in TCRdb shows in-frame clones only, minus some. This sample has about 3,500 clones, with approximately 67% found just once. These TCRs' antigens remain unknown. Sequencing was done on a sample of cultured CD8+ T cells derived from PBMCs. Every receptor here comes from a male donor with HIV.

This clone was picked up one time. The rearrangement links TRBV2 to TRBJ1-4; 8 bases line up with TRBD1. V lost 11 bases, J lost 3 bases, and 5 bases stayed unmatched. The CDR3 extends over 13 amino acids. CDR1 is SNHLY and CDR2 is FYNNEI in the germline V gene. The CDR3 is CAGQGLANEKLFF. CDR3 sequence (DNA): TGTGCCGGACAGGGTCTAGCTAATGAAAAACTGTTTTTT.

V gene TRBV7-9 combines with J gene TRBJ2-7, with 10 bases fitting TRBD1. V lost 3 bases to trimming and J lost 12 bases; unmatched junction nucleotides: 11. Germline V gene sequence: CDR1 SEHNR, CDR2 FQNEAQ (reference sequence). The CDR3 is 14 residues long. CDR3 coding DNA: TGTGCCAGCAGCTTGGACCGGGACAGGGGATCTGGGTACTTC. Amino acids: CASSLDRDRGSGYF.

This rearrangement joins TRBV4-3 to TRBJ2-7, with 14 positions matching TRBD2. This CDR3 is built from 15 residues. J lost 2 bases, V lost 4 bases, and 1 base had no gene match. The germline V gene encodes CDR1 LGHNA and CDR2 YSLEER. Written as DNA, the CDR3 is TGCGCCAGCAGCCTGGGACTAGCGGGGGCCTACGAGCAGTACTTC. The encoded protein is CASSLGLAGAYEQYF.

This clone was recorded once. In nucleotides, the CDR3 is TGTGCCACCAGCCTAATGACAGGGGGATCCTACGAGCAGTACTTC. Its translation: CATSLMTGGSYEQYF. This chain connects TRBV15 to TRBJ2-7, with 9 bases matching TRBD1. This CDR3 comprises 15 residues. Trimming at V came to 5 bases and at J to 1 base, leaving 6 bases not matched to a gene. Germline CDR1 reads LNHNV; CDR2 reads YYDKDF (reference sequence).

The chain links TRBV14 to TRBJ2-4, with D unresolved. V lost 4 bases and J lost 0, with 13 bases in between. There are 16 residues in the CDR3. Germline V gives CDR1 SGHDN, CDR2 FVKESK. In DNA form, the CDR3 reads TGTGCCAGCAGCCCGGCCGTTGAACTAGCCAAAAACATTCAGTACTTC. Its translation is CASSPAVELAKNIQYF.